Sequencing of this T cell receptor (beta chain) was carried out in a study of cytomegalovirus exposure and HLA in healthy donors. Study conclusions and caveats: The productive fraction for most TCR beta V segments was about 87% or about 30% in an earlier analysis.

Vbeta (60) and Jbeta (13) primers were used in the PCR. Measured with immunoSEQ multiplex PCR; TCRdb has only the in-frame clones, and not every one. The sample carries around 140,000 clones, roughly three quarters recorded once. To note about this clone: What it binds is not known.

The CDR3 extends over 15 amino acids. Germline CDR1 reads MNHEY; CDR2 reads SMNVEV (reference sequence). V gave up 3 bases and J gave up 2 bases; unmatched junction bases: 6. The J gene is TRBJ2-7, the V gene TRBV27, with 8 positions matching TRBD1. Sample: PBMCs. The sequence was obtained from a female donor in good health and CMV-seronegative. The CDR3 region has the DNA TGTGCCAGCAGTTTCTGGACAGGGTACCCCTACGAGCAGTACTTC. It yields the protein CASSFWTGYPYEQYF.